This T cell receptor (beta chain) derives from a study of T cell repertoires in cytomegalovirus infection. Across the study: Both CMV infection and a matching HLA type were indicated by public TCR beta signatures. Study conclusions and caveats: It was HLA-C-restricted CMV-specific TCR beta clonotypes that dominated the response ex vivo. Cumulative frequency (of public TCR beta family members) identified carriers of CMV plus the relevant HLA.

Via MiXCR, TCRdb re-called the reads, giving one row per CDR3 protein. Among 400,000 to 600,000 distinct CDR3 sequences, about two fifths were seen once, and the ten largest hold just under 45%. The sample holds a few counts of this clonotype. The antigen is undetermined. Trimming at V came to 0 bases and at J to 7 bases, leaving 8 bases not matched to a gene. The CDR3 runs to 15 residues. The germline V gene encodes CDR1 SGHTA and CDR2 FQGNSA. The genes are TRBV7-2 and TRBJ2-7; 8 bases align to TRBD2. This clonotype was obtained from a human donor in good health (CMV status not recorded). Some clones in this sample may be carry-over from other donors' samples. Sequencing was performed on cultured PBMCs, taken from culture after CMV antigen stimulation. CDR3 residues: CASSLAGLASGEQYF. The CDR3, as DNA: TGTGCCAGCAGCTTAGCCGGACTAGCTTCGGGGGAGCAGTACTTC.